The text below deals with one T cell receptor beta chain. Its matching antigen is unknown. This entry is derived from a study of regulatory dendritic cells for organ transplantation. General study results and limits: Mature dendritic cells appeared to drive more memory CD8+ clonal expansion than regulatory ones.

The CDR3 is made up of 15 amino acids. Trimming stripped 0 bases from V and 7 bases from J, with 14 bases between. Per germline, CDR1 SGDLS and CDR2 YYNGEE. Some clones are missing from TCRdb's copy, which holds only in-frame ones; the method was immunoSEQ multiplex PCR. The data contain 29,000 or so clones, 60% to 80% of them singletons. Memory T cells were CD45RO+, naive were CD45RA+, sorted by FACS. Material for sequencing was memory CD4+ T cells from blood. Subset denoted: CD45RO+ memory T cells. This chain joins TRBV9 and TRBJ2-1; D gene unclear. The TCR comes from a human donor in good health. The DNA for the CDR3 is TGTGCCAGCAGCGTAGGGCCAGCCCAAGTTAATGAGCAGTTCTTC. This codes for CASSVGPAQVNEQFF.